The 5 T cell receptor beta chains given below trace back to one sample, sequenced in a study of T cell repertoires in cytomegalovirus infection. A single record per CDR3 protein comes from TCRdb applying MiXCR to the reads. The data show 500,000 to 600,000 distinct CDR3 sequences, with approximately 15% seen just once and around 25% held by the top ten. Material: CD8+ T cells from PBMCs. The receptor source for this set is a human donor in good health (CMV status not recorded). Some clones in this sample may be carry-over from other donors' samples.

This clonotype showed up many times. J is TRBJ1-1 and V is TRBV7-2; D not certain. This CDR3 is built from 12 residues. V lost 5 bases and J lost 6, with 10 bases in between. Per germline, CDR1 SGHTA and CDR2 FQGNSA. CDR3 region: CASSLPIPEAFF. CDR3 nucleotides: TGTGCCAGCAGCCTCCCGATTCCTGAAGCTTTCTTT.

V is TRBV25-1 and J is TRBJ1-1; no firm D call. The CDR3 has 13 amino acids. Trimming took 2 bases from V and 0 from J, leaving 4 bases between them. Germline values: CDR1 MGHDK, CDR2 SYGVNS. The CDR3 region has the DNA TGTGCCAGCAGTGAAATCTTGAACACTGAAGCTTTCTTT. Protein: CASSEILNTEAFF.

This sequence joins TRBV6-1 and TRBJ2-7; tentatively, D is TRBD1 (5 bases). There are 16 residues in the CDR3. CDR1 and CDR2 (germline): MNHNS, SASEGT. With 6 bases removed from V and 2 bases from J, the gap between germline ends came to 20 bases. In DNA, the CDR3 is TGTGCCAGCAGCCGGTTCAGCAGGGTCCAAACCTACGAGCAGTACTTC. Translation gives CASSRFSRVQTYEQYF.

This clonotype was seen ten or more times. The chain carries TRBV28 and TRBJ2-1, with TRBD2 matching over 11 bases. CDR1 is MDHEN, CDR2 SYDVKM, per germline. The CDR3 length is 15 residues. The junction had 4 bases not matched to a gene; V was cut back by 5 bases and J by 4 bases. The CDR3 protein is CASSPGTSGYNEQFF. The CDR3 DNA follows: TGTGCCAGCAGTCCCGGGACTAGCGGTTACAATGAGCAGTTCTTC. Combining the CDR3 with reference TRBV28 and TRBJ2-1 gives the whole variable domain DVKVTQSSRYLVKRTGEKVFLECVQDMDHENMFWYRQDPGLGLRLIYFSYDVKMKEKGDIPEGYSVSREKKERFSLILESASTNQTSMYLCASSPGTSGYNEQFFGPGTRLTVL.

Only a few counts were recorded for this clonotype. The CDR3 coding sequence is TGTGCCAGCAGCTTACAAAAAGAGACCCAGTACTTC. Its protein is CASSLQKETQYF. The chain recombines TRBV7-9 with TRBJ2-5; D is ambiguous. Trimming stripped 2 bases from V and 3 bases from J, with 4 bases between. This CDR3 has 12 residues. In germline, CDR1 is SEHNR, CDR2 FQNEAQ (reference sequence).